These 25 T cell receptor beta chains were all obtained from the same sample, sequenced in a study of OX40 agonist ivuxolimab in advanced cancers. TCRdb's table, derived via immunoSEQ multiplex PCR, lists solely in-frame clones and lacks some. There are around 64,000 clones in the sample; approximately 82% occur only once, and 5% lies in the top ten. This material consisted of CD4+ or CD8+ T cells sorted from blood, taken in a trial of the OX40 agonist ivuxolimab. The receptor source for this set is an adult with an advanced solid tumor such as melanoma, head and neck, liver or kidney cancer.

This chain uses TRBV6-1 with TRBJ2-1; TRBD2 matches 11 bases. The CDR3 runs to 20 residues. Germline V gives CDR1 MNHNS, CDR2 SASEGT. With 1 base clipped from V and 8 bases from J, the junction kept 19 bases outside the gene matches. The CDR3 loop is CASSEGRVVGWGLAAYEQFF. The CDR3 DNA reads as TGTGCCAGCAGTGAAGGTAGAGTGGTAGGATGGGGACTAGCGGCCTATGAGCAGTTCTTC.

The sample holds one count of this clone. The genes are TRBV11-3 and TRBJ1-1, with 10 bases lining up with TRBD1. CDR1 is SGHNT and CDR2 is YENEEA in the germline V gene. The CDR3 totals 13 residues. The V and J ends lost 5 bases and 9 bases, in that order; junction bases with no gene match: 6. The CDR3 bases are TGTGCCAGCAGCACAACGGGACAGGGGAAAGCTTTCTTT. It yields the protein CASSTTGQGKAFF.

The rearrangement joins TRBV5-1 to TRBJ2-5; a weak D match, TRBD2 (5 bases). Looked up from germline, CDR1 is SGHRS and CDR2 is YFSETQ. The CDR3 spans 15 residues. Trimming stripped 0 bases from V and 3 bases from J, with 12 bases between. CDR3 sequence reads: CASSLASLAEETQYF. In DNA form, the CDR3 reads TGCGCCAGCAGCTTGGCTTCGCTAGCCGAAGAGACCCAGTACTTC.

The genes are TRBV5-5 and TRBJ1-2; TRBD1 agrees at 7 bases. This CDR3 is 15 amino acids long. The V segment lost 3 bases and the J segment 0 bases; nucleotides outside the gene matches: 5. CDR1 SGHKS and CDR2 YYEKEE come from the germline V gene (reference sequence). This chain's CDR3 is CASSWGTVPNYGYTF. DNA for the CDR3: TGTGCCAGCAGCTGGGGGACAGTCCCTAACTATGGCTACACCTTC.

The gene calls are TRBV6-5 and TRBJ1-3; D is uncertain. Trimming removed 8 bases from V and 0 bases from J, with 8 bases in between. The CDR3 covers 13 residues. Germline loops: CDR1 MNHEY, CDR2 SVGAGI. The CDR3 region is CASARDSGNTIYF. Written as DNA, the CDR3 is TGTGCCAGCGCACGGGACTCTGGAAACACCATATATTTT.

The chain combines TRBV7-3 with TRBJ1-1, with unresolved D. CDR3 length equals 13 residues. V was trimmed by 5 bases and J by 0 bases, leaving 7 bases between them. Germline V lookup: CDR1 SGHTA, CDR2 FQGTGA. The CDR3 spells CASSVQMNTEAFF. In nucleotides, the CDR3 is TGTGCCAGCAGCGTACAAATGAACACTGAAGCTTTCTTT. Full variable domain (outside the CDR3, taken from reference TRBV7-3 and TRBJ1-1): GAGVSQTPSNKVTEKGKYVELRCDPISGHTALYWYRQSLGQGPEFLIYFQGTGAADDSGLPNDRFFAVRPEGSVSTLKIQRTERGDSAVYLCASSVQMNTEAFFGQGTRLTVV.

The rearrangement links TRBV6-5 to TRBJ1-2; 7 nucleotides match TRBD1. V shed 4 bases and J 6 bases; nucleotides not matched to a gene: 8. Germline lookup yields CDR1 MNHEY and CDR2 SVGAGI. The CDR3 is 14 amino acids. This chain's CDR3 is CASSSLPGTDGYTF. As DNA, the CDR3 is TGTGCCAGCAGTTCCCTCCCAGGGACAGATGGCTACACCTTC.

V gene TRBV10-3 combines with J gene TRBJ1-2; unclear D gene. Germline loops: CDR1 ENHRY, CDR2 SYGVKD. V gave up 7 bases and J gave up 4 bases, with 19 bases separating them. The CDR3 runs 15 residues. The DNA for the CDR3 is TGTGCCATCAATGCCAACCTCAAGGGCGTCTATGGCTACACCTTC. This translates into CAINANLKGVYGYTF.

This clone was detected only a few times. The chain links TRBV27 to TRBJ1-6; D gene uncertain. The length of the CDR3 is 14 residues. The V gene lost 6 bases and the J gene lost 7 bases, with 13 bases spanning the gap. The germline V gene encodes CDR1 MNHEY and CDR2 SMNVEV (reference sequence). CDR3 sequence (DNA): TGTGCCAGCAGAGCGGCGGGATTGAATTCACCCCTCCACTTT. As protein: CASRAAGLNSPLHF.

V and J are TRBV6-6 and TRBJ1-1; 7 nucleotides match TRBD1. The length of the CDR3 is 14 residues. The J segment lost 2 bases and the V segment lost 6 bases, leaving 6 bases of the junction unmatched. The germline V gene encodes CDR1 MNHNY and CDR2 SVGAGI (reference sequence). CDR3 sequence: CASRSYRGNTEAFF. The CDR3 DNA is TGTGCCAGCAGATCCTACAGGGGAAACACTGAAGCTTTCTTT.

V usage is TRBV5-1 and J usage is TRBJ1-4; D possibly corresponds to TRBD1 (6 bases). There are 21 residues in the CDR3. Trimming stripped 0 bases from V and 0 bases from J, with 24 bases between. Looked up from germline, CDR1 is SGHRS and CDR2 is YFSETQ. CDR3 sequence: CASSLDVLVRGGEATNEKLFF. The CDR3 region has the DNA TGCGCCAGCAGCTTGGATGTGTTAGTTAGGGGGGGCGAAGCAACTAATGAAAAACTGTTTTTT. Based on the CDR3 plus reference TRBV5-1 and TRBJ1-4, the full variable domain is KAGVTQTPRYLIKTRGQQVTLSCSPISGHRSVSWYQQTPGQGLQFLFEYFSETQRNKGNFPGRFSGRQFSNSRSEMNVSTLELGDSALYLCASSLDVLVRGGEATNEKLFFGSGTQLSVL.

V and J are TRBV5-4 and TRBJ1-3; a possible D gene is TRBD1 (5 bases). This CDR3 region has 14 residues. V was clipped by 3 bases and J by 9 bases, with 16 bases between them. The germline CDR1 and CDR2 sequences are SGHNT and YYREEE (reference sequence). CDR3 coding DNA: TGTGCCAGCAGCTCCGGGACTCCCGGCGGCACCATATATTTT. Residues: CASSSGTPGGTIYF.

This CDR3 is CASSPGTANEKLFF. The CDR3 DNA reads TGCGCCAGCAGCCCTGGGACAGCCAATGAAAAACTGTTTTTT. The rearrangement uses TRBV5-1 and TRBJ1-4; 7 bases are a match to TRBD1. This CDR3 is built from 14 residues. Trimming cost V 4 bases and J 5 bases; bases outside gene matches: 5. In germline, CDR1 is SGHRS, CDR2 YFSETQ.

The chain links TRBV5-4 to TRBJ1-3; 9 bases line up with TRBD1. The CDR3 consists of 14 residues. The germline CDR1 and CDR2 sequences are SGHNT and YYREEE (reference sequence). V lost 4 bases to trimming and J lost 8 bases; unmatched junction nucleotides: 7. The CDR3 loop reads CASSRSGQGDTIYF. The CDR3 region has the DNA TGTGCCAGCAGCCGGTCGGGACAGGGTGACACCATATATTTT. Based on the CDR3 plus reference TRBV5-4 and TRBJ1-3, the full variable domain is ETGVTQSPTHLIKTRGQQVTLRCSSQSGHNTVSWYQQALGQGPQFIFQYYREEENGRGNFPPRFSGLQFPNYSSELNVNALELDDSALYLCASSRSGQGDTIYFGEGSWLTVV.

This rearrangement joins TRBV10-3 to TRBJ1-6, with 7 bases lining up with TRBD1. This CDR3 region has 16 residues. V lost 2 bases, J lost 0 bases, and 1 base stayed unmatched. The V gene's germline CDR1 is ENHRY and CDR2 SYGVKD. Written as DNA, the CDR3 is TGTGCCATCAGTGAGGCAGGGGGCTCCTATAATTCACCCCTCCACTTT. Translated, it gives CAISEAGGSYNSPLHF.

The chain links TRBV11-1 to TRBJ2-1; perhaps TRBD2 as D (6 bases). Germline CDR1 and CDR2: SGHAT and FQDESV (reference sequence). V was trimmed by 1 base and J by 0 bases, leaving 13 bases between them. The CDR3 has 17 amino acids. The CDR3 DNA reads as TGTGCCAGCAGCTTAGGGGGCGCGGGAAGCTCCTACAATGAGCAGTTCTTC. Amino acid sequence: CASSLGGAGSSYNEQFF.

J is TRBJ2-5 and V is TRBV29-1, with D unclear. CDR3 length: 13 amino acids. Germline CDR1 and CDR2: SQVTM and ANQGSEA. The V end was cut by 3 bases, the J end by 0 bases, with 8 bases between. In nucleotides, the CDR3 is TGCAGCGTTGAGGGCTTGAACCAAGAGACCCAGTACTTC. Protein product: CSVEGLNQETQYF.

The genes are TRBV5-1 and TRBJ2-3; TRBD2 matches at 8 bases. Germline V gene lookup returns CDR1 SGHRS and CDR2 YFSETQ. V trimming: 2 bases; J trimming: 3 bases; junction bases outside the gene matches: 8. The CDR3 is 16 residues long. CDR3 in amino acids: CASSFGQAGATDTQYF. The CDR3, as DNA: TGCGCCAGCAGCTTCGGTCAAGCGGGAGCAACAGATACGCAGTATTTT.

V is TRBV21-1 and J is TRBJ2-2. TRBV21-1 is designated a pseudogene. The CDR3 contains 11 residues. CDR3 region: CASPPGGELFF. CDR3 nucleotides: TGTGCCAGCCCACCTGGCGGGGAGCTGTTTTTT.

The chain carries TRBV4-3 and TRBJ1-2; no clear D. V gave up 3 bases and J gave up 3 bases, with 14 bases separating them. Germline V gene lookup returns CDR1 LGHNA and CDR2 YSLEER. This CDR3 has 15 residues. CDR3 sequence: CASSQAQEGHYGYTF. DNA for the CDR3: TGCGCCAGCAGCCAGGCTCAGGAGGGCCACTATGGCTACACCTTC.

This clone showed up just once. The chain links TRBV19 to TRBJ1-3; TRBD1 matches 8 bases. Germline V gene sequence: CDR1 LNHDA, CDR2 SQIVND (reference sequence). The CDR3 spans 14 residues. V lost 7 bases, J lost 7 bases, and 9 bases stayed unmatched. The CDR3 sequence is CASTMGTGGNTIYF. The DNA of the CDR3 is TGTGCCAGTACCATGGGGACAGGTGGGAACACCATATATTTT.

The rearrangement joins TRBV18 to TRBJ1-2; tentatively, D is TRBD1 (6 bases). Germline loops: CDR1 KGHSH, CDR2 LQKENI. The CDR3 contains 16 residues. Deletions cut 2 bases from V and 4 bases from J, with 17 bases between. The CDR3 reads CASSPVETGGGYGYTF. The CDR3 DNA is TGTGCCAGCTCACCAGTAGAGACTGGAGGGGGCTATGGCTACACCTTC.

CDR3 region: CASSARLTGELFF. CDR3 sequence (DNA): TGTGCCAGCAGCGCCCGACTAACCGGGGAGCTGTTTTTT. V and J are TRBV9 and TRBJ2-2; a possible D gene is TRBD2 (5 bases). Germline V gives CDR1 SGDLS, CDR2 YYNGEE. V was cut by 3 bases and J by 5 bases, with 8 bases left in between. The CDR3 covers 13 residues.

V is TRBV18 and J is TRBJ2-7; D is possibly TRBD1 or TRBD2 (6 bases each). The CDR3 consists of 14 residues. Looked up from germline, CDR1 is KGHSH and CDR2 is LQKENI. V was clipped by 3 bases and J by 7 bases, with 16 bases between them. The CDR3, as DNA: TGTGCCAGCTCACCCTCGATGGGGGGCAGTGAGCAGTACTTC. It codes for CASSPSMGGSEQYF.

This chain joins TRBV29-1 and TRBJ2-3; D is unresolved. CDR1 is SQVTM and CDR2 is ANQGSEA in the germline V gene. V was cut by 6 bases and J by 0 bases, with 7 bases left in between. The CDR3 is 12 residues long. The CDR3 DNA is TGCAGCGTGGAGACTAGCACAGATACGCAGTATTTT. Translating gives CSVETSTDTQYF.